This T cell receptor beta chain was documented in a study of cytomegalovirus exposure and HLA in healthy donors. The study's findings and limits: Researchers reported in a later analysis that common viral pathogens appeared linked to several top clusters. Reportedly, TCR beta sequences accurately predicted HLA-A and HLA-B alleles in most subjects.

The PCR used 60 Vbeta and 13 Jbeta primers. Assay: immunoSEQ multiplex PCR; the TCRdb copy retains only in-frame clones and omits some. The sample lists more than 85,000 clones, 60% to 80% occurring once. Germline values: CDR1 MNHEY, CDR2 SVGAGI. The CDR3 runs 14 residues. V lost 2 bases and J lost 7, with 13 bases in between. The table lists this clone with a few counts. The target antigen is unknown. The sequenced sample consisted of PBMCs. The clonotype originates from a woman aged 25 to 39 in good health and CMV-seronegative. V and J are TRBV6-5 and TRBJ2-3; D is perhaps TRBD2 (5 bases). CDR3 in amino acids: CASSYLRSGNTQYF. The CDR3 DNA reads as TGTGCCAGCAGTTACCTCAGGAGCGGCAATACGCAGTATTTT.